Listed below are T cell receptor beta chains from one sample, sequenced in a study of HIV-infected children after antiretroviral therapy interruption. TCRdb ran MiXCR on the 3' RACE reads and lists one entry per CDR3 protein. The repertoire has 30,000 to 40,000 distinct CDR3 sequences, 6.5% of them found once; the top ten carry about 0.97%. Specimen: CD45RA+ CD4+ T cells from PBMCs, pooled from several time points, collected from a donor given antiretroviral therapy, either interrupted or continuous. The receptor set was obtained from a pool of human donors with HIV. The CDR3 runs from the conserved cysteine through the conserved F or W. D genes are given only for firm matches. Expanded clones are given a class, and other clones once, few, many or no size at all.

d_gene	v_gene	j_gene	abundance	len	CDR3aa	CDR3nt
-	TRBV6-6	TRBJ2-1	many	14	CASSPSAVYNEQFF	TGTGCCAGCAGTCCCTCGGCAGTATACAATGAGCAGTTCTTC
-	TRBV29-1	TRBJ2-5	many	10	CSVSWGTQYF	TGCAGCGTTTCTTGGGGGACCCAGTACTTC
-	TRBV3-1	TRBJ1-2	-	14	CASSQETARYGYTF	TGTGCCAGCAGCCAAGAAACTGCCCGGTATGGCTACACCTTC
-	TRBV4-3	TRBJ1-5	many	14	CASSQVAGEGPQHF	TGCGCCAGCAGCCAAGTAGCAGGGGAAGGGCCCCAGCATTTT
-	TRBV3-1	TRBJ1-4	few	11	CASSQDKKLFF	TGTGCCAGCAGCCAAGATAAGAAACTGTTTTTT
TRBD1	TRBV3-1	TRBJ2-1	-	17	CASSQDVVTGVYNEQFF	TGTGCCAGCAGCCAAGATGTCGTGACAGGGGTCTACAATGAGCAGTTCTTC
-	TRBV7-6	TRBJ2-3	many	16	CASSLAGKSGADTQYF	TGTGCCAGCAGCTTAGCCGGAAAGAGTGGTGCAGATACGCAGTATTTT
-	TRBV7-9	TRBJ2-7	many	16	CASSSNVVGLHYEQYF	TGTGCCAGCAGCTCCAATGTGGTGGGGCTACACTACGAGCAGTACTTC
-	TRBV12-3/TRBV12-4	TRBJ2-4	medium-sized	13	CASTGGSQNTLYF	TGTGCAAGCACCGGGGGTAGTCAAAACACCTTGTACTTT
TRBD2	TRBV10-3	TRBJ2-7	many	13	CAISEGTSFEQYF	TGTGCCATCAGTGAAGGGACTAGCTTCGAGCAGTACTTC
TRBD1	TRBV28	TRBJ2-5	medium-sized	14	CASSSTGVQDTQYF	TGTGCTAGCAGTTCGACAGGGGTCCAAGACACCCAGTACTTT
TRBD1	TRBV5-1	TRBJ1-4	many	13	CASSTATGDKLFF	TGCGCCAGCAGCACGGCGACAGGGGACAAACTGTTTTTT
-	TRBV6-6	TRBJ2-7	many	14	CASSGVGGIYEQYF	TGTGCCAGCAGTGGGGTAGGAGGGATCTACGAGCAGTACTTC
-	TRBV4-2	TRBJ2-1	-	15	CASSLRRSSYNEQFF	TGTGCCAGCAGCCTTCGCCGGAGCTCCTACAATGAGCAGTTCTTC
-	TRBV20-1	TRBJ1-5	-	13	CSARQEHNQPQHF	TGCAGTGCTAGGCAGGAGCACAATCAGCCCCAGCATTTT
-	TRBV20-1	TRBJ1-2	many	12	CSVPWANYGYTF	TGCAGTGTGCCTTGGGCTAACTATGGCTACACCTTC
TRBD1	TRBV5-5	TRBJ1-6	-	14	CASSLGGRNSPLHF	TGTGCCAGCAGCCTAGGGGGCCGGAATTCACCCCTCCACTTT
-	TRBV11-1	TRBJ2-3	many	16	CASSFDWGLSAETLYF	TGTGCCAGCAGTTTTGACTGGGGCCTTAGTGCAGAAACGCTGTATTTT
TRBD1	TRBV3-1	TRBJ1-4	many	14	CASSPGTANEKLFF	TGTGCCAGCAGCCCCGGGACAGCTAATGAAAAACTGTTTTTT
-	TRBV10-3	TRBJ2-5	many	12	CAIKAEKETQYF	TGTGCCATCAAGGCAGAGAAAGAGACCCAGTACTTC
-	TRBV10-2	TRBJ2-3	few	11	CASSAQEAQYF	TGCGCCAGCAGTGCACAAGAGGCGCAGTATTTT
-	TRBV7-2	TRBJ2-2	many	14	CASSSGPNTGELFF	TGTGCCAGCAGCTCAGGACCTAACACCGGGGAGCTGTTTTTT
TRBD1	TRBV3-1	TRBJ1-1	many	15	CASSRQTGTQLVAFF	TGTGCCAGCAGCCGACAGACAGGGACACAGCTGGTTGCTTTCTTT
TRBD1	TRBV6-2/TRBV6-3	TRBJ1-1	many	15	CASRLTGGMNTEAFF	TGTGCCAGCAGACTTACAGGGGGGATGAACACTGAAGCTTTCTTT
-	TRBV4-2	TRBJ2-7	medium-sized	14	CASSRGLGSYEQYF	TGTGCCAGCAGCCGAGGACTGGGGTCTTATGAACAGTACTTC
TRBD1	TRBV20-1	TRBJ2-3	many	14	CSAPTGASTDTQYF	TGCAGTGCCCCGACAGGGGCTAGCACAGATACGCAGTATTTT
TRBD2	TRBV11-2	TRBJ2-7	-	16	CASSFAFSGVSYEQYF	TGTGCCAGCAGCTTCGCTTTTAGCGGGGTCTCCTACGAGCAGTACTTC
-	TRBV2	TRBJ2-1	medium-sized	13	CASSWTGGAEQFF	TGTGCCAGCAGCTGGACTGGGGGGGCTGAGCAGTTCTTC
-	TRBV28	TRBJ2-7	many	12	CASSSLSYEQYF	TGTGCCAGCAGTTCCCTGAGCTACGAGCAGTACTTC
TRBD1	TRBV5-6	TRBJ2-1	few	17	CASSLTLRGTVYNEQFF	TGTGCCAGCAGCTTGACTTTAAGAGGGACAGTTTACAATGAGCAGTTCTTC
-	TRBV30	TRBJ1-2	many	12	CAWSLTNSDYTF	TGTGCCTGGAGTCTAACAAACTCCGACTACACCTTC
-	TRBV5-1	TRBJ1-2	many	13	CASSLSGNYGYTF	TGCGCCAGCAGCTTATCGGGGAACTATGGCTACACCTTC
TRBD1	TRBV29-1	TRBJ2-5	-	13	CSVADREEETQYF	TGCAGCGTTGCGGACAGGGAGGAAGAGACCCAGTACTTC
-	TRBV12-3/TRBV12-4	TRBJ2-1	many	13	CASRGGRSIEQFF	TGTGCCAGCAGGGGTGGACGATCGATCGAGCAGTTCTTC
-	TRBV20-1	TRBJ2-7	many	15	CSARDSLRVSYEQYF	TGCAGTGCCAGGGACTCCCTCCGAGTCTCCTACGAGCAGTACTTC
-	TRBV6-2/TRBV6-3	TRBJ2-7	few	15	CASSPQDSYAYEQYF	TGTGCCAGCAGCCCACAGGACAGTTACGCCTACGAGCAGTACTTC
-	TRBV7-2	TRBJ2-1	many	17	CASSGLGGASSYNEQFF	TGTGCCAGCAGCGGCTTGGGCGGGGCTAGTTCCTACAATGAGCAGTTCTTC
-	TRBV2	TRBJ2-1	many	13	CASSSGNYAEQFF	TGTGCCAGCAGCTCTGGGAACTATGCTGAGCAGTTCTTC
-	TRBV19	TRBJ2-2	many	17	CASSKDLATSGTGELFF	TGTGCCAGTAGTAAGGACCTTGCTACAAGTGGCACCGGGGAGCTGTTTTTT
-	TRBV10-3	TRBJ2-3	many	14	CAISSAGIADTQYF	TGTGCCATCTCCTCCGCGGGAATAGCAGATACGCAGTATTTT
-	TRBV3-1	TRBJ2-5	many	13	CASTSRIQETQYF	TGTGCCAGCACCAGCAGGATTCAAGAGACCCAGTACTTC
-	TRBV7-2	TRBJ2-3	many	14	CASSSSRAPDTQYF	TGTGCCAGCAGCTCCTCGCGAGCCCCAGATACGCAGTATTTT
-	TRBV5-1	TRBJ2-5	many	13	CASSLGQLETQYF	TGCGCCAGCAGCTTGGGACAGTTAGAGACCCAGTACTTC
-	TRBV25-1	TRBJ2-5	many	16	CASSEPGLRTKETQYF	TGTGCCAGCAGTGAACCGGGACTTAGGACTAAAGAGACCCAGTACTTC
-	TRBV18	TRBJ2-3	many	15	CASSPGTASTDTQYF	TGTGCCAGCTCACCTGGGACTGCTAGCACAGATACGCAGTATTTT
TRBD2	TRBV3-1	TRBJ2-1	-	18	CASSQEDRGGYTYNEQFF	TGTGCCAGCAGCCAAGAGGATCGCGGGGGGTACACTTACAATGAGCAGTTCTTC
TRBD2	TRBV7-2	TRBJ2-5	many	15	CASSLANLAGVTQYF	TGTGCCAGCAGCTTAGCTAACCTAGCGGGAGTAACCCAGTACTTC
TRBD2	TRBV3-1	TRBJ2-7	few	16	CASSQDGTSGPHEQYF	TGTGCCAGCAGCCAAGATGGGACTAGCGGGCCCCACGAGCAGTACTTC
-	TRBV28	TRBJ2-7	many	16	CASSLGARGYSYEQYF	TGTGCCAGCAGTTTAGGGGCAAGGGGGTACTCCTACGAGCAGTACTTC
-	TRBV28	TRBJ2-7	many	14	CASSLPTGPYEQYF	TGTGCCAGCAGTTTGCCCACCGGGCCCTACGAGCAGTACTTC
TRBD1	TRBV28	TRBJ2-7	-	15	CASSNPGTGGGEQYF	TGTGCCAGCAGTAACCCAGGAACAGGGGGAGGCGAGCAGTACTTC
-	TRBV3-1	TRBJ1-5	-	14	CASSQVQGEQPQHF	TGTGCCAGCAGCCAAGTACAGGGCGAGCAGCCCCAGCATTTT
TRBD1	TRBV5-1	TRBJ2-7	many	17	CASSTTGTGGWGYEQYF	TGCGCCAGCAGCACCACCGGGACAGGGGGCTGGGGCTACGAGCAGTACTTC